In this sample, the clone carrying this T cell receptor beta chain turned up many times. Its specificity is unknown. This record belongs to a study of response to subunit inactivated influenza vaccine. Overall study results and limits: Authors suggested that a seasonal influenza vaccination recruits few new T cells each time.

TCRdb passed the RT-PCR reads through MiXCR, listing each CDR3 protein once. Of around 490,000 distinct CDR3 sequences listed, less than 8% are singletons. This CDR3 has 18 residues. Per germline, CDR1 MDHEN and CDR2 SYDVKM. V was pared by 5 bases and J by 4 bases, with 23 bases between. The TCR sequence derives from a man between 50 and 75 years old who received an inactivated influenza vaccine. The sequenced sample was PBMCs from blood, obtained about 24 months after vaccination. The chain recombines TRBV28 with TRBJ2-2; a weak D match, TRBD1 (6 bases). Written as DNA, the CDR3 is TGTGCCAGCAGTGTCCCCCCCGAAATACAGGGTTTCACCGGGGAGCTGTTTTTT. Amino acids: CASSVPPEIQGFTGELFF.